The T cell receptor (beta chain) described here comes from a study of CD8+ T cells in alopecia areata. The sample holds a few counts of this clone. Its specificity is not known. Extraction and reverse transcription of RNA yielded cDNA as the sequencing template. TCRdb's table, derived via immunoSEQ multiplex PCR, lists solely in-frame clones and lacks some. The data show 130,000 or so clones, with 47% seen just once and approximately 10% held by the top ten. Researchers gathered lesional scalp punch biopsies and peripheral blood from patients with alopecia areata. The study's findings and limits: Normal scalp had lower clonality than lesional scalp, with alopecia totalis/universalis lesions showing this most strongly. Normal skin contains resident alphabeta T cells, and these are also sequenced in scalp samples. The study found TCR sharing across patients less clear than in mice, possibly for HLA reasons.

Sequenced: NKG2D-low CD8+ T cells sorted from blood. The receptor comes from a human donor with alopecia areata.

The CDR3 DNA reads TGCAGCGCCGACCACGGGACAGGGGACCACGAGCAGTACTTC. It translates to CSADHGTGDHEQYF. The chain employs TRBV29-1 and TRBJ2-7; 10 positions match TRBD1. There are 14 residues in the CDR3. CDR1 and CDR2 from the germline V gene are SQVTM and ANQGSEA. The V and J ends lost 7 bases and 5 bases, in that order; junction bases with no gene match: 11.